These T cell receptor beta chains were read from a single sample in a study of Ad26.COV2.S vaccination and SARS-CoV-2 variants. Using immunoSEQ multiplex PCR, the repertoire was profiled, and TCRdb retains in-frame clones only, with some absent. This sample yields under 550,000 clones, of which 90% are seen a single time; 12% belongs to the top ten. The source material was peripheral blood, sampled in a trial of Ad26.COV2.S vaccine versus placebo. The receptor source for this set is a person between 18 and 60 years old who received the Ad26.COV2.S COVID-19 vaccine or a placebo. CDR3s include the opening cysteine and the closing phenylalanine or tryptophan. D genes are given only for firm matches. Not every row has a clone size; where given, it reads once, few, many or a size class.

abundance	v_gene	d_gene	j_gene	CDR3nt	CDR3aa
NA	TRBV5-4	TRBD1	TRBJ2-1	TGTGCCAGCAGCGCGGGACAGGGCGGCTACAATGAGCAGTTCTTC	CASSAGQGGYNEQFF
NA	TRBV11-2	TRBD2	TRBJ2-1	TGTGCCAGCAGCTTTGGAATAGCGGGAGGGCCGACTGAGCAGTTCTTC	CASSFGIAGGPTEQFF
NA	TRBV4-3	NA	TRBJ2-7	TGCGCCAGCAGCCTAGGGGAGAGGGACCTCTACGAGCAGTACTTC	CASSLGERDLYEQYF
NA	TRBV2	NA	TRBJ1-2	TGTGCCAGCAGTGAGGGCTATGGCTACACCTTC	CASSEGYGYTF
NA	TRBV7-9	TRBD2	TRBJ2-7	TGTGCCACTGGGGAGGGCGAAGCTCTCGAGCAGTACTTC	CATGEGEALEQYF
NA	TRBV6-6	TRBD2	TRBJ2-3	TGTGCCAGCAGTAAGCGGGAGGCGGCAGATACGCAGTATTTT	CASSKREAADTQYF
NA	TRBV12-3/TRBV12-4	NA	TRBJ2-2	TGTGCCAGCAGTTGGTACACCGGGGAGCTGTTTTTT	CASSWYTGELFF
once	TRBV19	NA	TRBJ2-1	TGTGCCAGTAGTATTAAGGCAGGGGACTACAATGAGCAGTTCTTC	CASSIKAGDYNEQFF
NA	TRBV5-4	TRBD2	TRBJ2-3	TGTGCCAGCAGCCCCGGGACTAGCGTCACAGATACGCAGTATTTT	CASSPGTSVTDTQYF
NA	TRBV7-2	NA	TRBJ2-7	TGTGCCAGCAGCTGGGACGGGACCTCCTACGAGCAGTACTTC	CASSWDGTSYEQYF
NA	TRBV4-2	NA	TRBJ2-7	TGTGCCAGCAGCCAAGAGGCGGGGCTCTCCTACGAGCAGTACTTC	CASSQEAGLSYEQYF
NA	TRBV18	NA	TRBJ1-4	TGTGCCAGCTCACCATCAGGGGCAAATGAAAAACTGTTTTTT	CASSPSGANEKLFF
few	TRBV19	NA	TRBJ1-6	TGTGCCAGTAGCCCGCCGCCGGACAGTTATAATTCACCCCTCCACTTT	CASSPPPDSYNSPLHF
NA	TRBV12-5	NA	TRBJ2-7	TGTGCTAGTGGTTTGTTTGGCGTCGAGGGCGAGCAGTACTTC	CASGLFGVEGEQYF
NA	TRBV9	TRBD2	TRBJ2-7	TGTGCCAGCAGCGTAGGGGCGGGGCGGGAGGTGCAGTACTTC	CASSVGAGREVQYF
NA	TRBV5-4	TRBD2	TRBJ2-1	TGTGCCAGCAGCTTGGTCCTAGCGGGAAACAATGAGCAGTTCTTC	CASSLVLAGNNEQFF
NA	TRBV3-1/TRBV3-2	TRBD1	TRBJ1-1	TGTGCCAGCAGCCCCGGGACAGGGGCGAACACTGAAGCTTTCTTT	CASSPGTGANTEAFF
few	TRBV7-6	TRBD1	TRBJ2-7	TGTGCCAGCAGCCCGAGCGGGACAGGGGATTACGAGCAGTACTTC	CASSPSGTGDYEQYF
NA	TRBV12-3/TRBV12-4	NA	TRBJ2-7	TGTGCCAGCAGTTTTCAGCCAGCCTACGAGCAGTACTTC	CASSFQPAYEQYF
NA	TRBV28	NA	TRBJ1-5	TGTGCCAGCAGCTTGCCCAGGGGCCCCCAGCATTTT	CASSLPRGPQHF
NA	TRBV10-3	TRBD2	TRBJ2-7	TGTGCCATCAGTGCCTCGACTAGCGGGGAAACCTACGAGCAGTACTTC	CAISASTSGETYEQYF
NA	TRBV5-1	TRBD2	TRBJ2-5	TGCGCCAGCAGCCCCGGGACTAGCGGGAGTTTCAATCGAGAGACCCAGTACTTC	CASSPGTSGSFNRETQYF
NA	TRBV30	NA	TRBJ1-1	TGTGCCTGGATTCTGGGGGGAGGCTCTGAAGCTTTCTTT	CAWILGGGSEAFF
once	TRBV5-1	NA	TRBJ1-4	TGCGCCAGCAGCAAGGACGCCCCCGGGGCTAATGAAAAACTGTTTTTT	CASSKDAPGANEKLFF
NA	TRBV28	TRBD2	TRBJ2-7	TGTGCCAGCATAACGGCGGGAGGGTACGAGCAGTACTTC	CASITAGGYEQYF
NA	TRBV24-1	TRBD1	TRBJ2-7	TGTGCCACCAGTGATCTGTATACAGGGGTTTGTTACGAGCAGTACTTC	CATSDLYTGVCYEQYF
NA	TRBV28	NA	TRBJ2-1	TGTGCCAGCAGCGGGGACCTTTCCTACAATGAGCAGTTCTTC	CASSGDLSYNEQFF
NA	TRBV7-2	TRBD1	TRBJ2-7	TGTGCCAGCAGCCTGGGACAGGGAGCAACCCTCTACGAGCAGTACTTC	CASSLGQGATLYEQYF
once	TRBV30	NA	TRBJ2-1	TGTGCCTGGAGTGTATCCCTGGGGGGTGAGCAGTTCTTC	CAWSVSLGGEQFF
NA	TRBV18	NA	TRBJ2-3	TGTGCCAGCTCACCGGACAATACTCGCCTCCCAGATACGCAGTATTTT	CASSPDNTRLPDTQYF
NA	TRBV19	NA	TRBJ1-1	TGTGCCAGTAAAATCGTCGCAGACATGAACACTGAAGCTTTCTTT	CASKIVADMNTEAFF
NA	TRBV5-1	NA	TRBJ2-2	TGCGCCAGCAGCTTGGAGTTCACCGGGGAGCTGTTTTTT	CASSLEFTGELFF
NA	TRBV6-1	NA	TRBJ2-3	TGTGCCAGCAGTGAATCTAGTGGCTCTCAAGATACGCAGTATTTT	CASSESSGSQDTQYF
NA	TRBV20-1	NA	TRBJ2-3	TGCAGTGCTAGTGTTCCGGGGGGCCCAGATACGCAGTATTTT	CSASVPGGPDTQYF
NA	TRBV5-1	NA	TRBJ2-1	TGCGCCAGCAGCTTGGCCGGGGACTACAATGAGCAGTTCTTC	CASSLAGDYNEQFF
NA	TRBV24-1	TRBD1	TRBJ2-1	TGTGCCACCAGTGAGACAGGGGGGGACTACTACAATGAGCAGTTCTTC	CATSETGGDYYNEQFF
NA	TRBV19	NA	TRBJ2-7	TGTGCCAGTAGTATCAGGGTAGCCTACGAGCAGTACTTC	CASSIRVAYEQYF
few	TRBV5-8	NA	TRBJ1-5	TGTGCCAGCAGCTTACGAGGGGCAGGCCATAGCAATCAGCCCCAGCATTTT	CASSLRGAGHSNQPQHF
NA	TRBV30	NA	TRBJ2-3	TGTGCCTGGAGTGGGCTCCTGGACTCACTAAATACGCAGTATTTT	CAWSGLLDSLNTQYF
NA	TRBV7-3	NA	TRBJ2-7	TGTGCCAGCAGCCCCTCCGGGACCTCCTACGAGCAGTACTTC	CASSPSGTSYEQYF
NA	TRBV5-5	NA	TRBJ1-6	TGTGCCAGCAGCGTAGCGGGGATGGACAGTTCACCCCTCCACTTT	CASSVAGMDSSPLHF
NA	TRBV10-3	NA	TRBJ2-1	TGTGCCATCGGTCCCAACAATGAGCAGTTCTTC	CAIGPNNEQFF
NA	TRBV6-2/TRBV6-3	NA	TRBJ2-2	TGTGCCAGCAGTTACCCTTTGGACACCGGGGAGCTGTTTTTT	CASSYPLDTGELFF
NA	TRBV5-5	NA	TRBJ1-1	TGTGCCAGCAGCCTGGAATCAGGGTCCTTGGGGACTGAAGCTTTCTTT	CASSLESGSLGTEAFF
NA	TRBV7-9	TRBD2	TRBJ2-1	TGTGCCAGCAGCCATCCACTAGCGGGAGGTCCCTACAATGAGCAGTTCTTC	CASSHPLAGGPYNEQFF
NA	TRBV5-1	TRBD1	TRBJ2-7	TGCGCCAGCAGCGCTAACCGGGACAGGGGCCATGAGCAGTACTTC	CASSANRDRGHEQYF
NA	TRBV4-1	NA	TRBJ1-2	TGCGCCAGCAGCCAGTCCGTGCCCAGGGGAGCTAACTATGGCTACACCTTC	CASSQSVPRGANYGYTF
NA	TRBV3-1/TRBV3-2	NA	TRBJ2-3	TGTGCCAGCAGCCAAGATCCTCCCCCGGATACGCAGTATTTT	CASSQDPPPDTQYF
NA	TRBV7-9	TRBD2	TRBJ2-1	TGTGCCACCATCACCCTGACTAGCGGGGGCTCCTACAATGAGCAGTTCTTC	CATITLTSGGSYNEQFF
NA	TRBV5-5	TRBD1	TRBJ1-1	TGTGCCAGCAGTAATGACAGGGAGTCCCGAGTTTTCTTT	CASSNDRESRVFF